These 11 T cell receptor beta chains were all obtained from the same sample, sequenced in a study of T cells in women clearing cervical HPV infection. TCRdb's copy holds only in-frame clones and misses some; the assay was immunoSEQ multiplex PCR. The sample holds 25,000 to 35,000 clones. Sample: blood buffy coat. These receptors came from a woman between 18 and 70 years old with a cervical HPV16 infection that either progressed to CIN3+ or cleared (not recorded which).

A note on this clone: The read comes to an end 3 residues before the CDR3 does, leaving the germline J gene to fill in the end. The rearrangement uses TRBV5-1 and TRBJ1-6, with 8 nucleotides matching TRBD1. Germline CDR1 and CDR2: SGHRS and YFSETQ. The junction had 5 bases not matched to a gene; V was cut back by 5 bases and J by 7 bases. This CDR3 region has 14 residues. The CDR3 reads CASSRDRSNSPLHF. CDR3 DNA, as far as it was read: TGCGCCAGCAGTAGGGACAGGTCCAATTCACCC.

With regard to this clone: The read comes to an end 3 residues before the CDR3 does, leaving the germline J gene to fill in the end. The V and J genes are TRBV18 and TRBJ1-1, with a weak D call TRBD1 (5 bases). V was trimmed by 7 bases and J by 1 base, leaving 13 bases between them. Germline lookup yields CDR1 KGHSH and CDR2 LQKENI. The CDR3 length is 14 residues. CDR3 amino acids: CASFSFGGNTEAFF. Incomplete CDR3 DNA: TGTGCCAGCTTTTCTTTCGGGGGGAACACTGAA.

As regards this clone: The DNA ends 3 residues before the CDR3 does, and the rest of the CDR3 is filled in from the germline J gene. The V call is TRBV19, the J call TRBJ1-1; D uncertain. Germline V lookup: CDR1 LNHDA, CDR2 SQIVND (reference sequence). The CDR3 has 13 amino acids. The sequenced CDR3 bases are TGTGCCAGTAGTATAAGGTCACACTACGAG. Translation gives CASSIRSHYE. The entire CDR3 reads CASSIRSHYEAFF.

A note on this clone: The DNA ends 3 residues before the CDR3 does, and the rest of the CDR3 is filled in from the germline J gene. The chain carries TRBV30 and TRBJ2-3; 7 bases align to TRBD2. J lost 1 base, V lost 2 bases, and 0 bases had no gene match. CDR1 is GTSNPN and CDR2 is SVGIG in the germline V gene (reference sequence). CDR3 length: 13 amino acids. This CDR3 is CAWSSGGTDTQYF. The covered CDR3 bases are TGTGCCTGGAGTAGCGGGGGCACAGATACG.

Note on this clone: From the germline J gene comes the end of the CDR3, since the read stops 3 residues before it. This sequence joins TRBV2 and TRBJ2-4, with D hard to call. CDR1 and CDR2 (germline): SNHLY, FYNNEI. This CDR3 has 11 amino acids. The CDR3 bases that were read are TGTGCCAGTAGGGTGGGCTATGGT. It specifies CASRVGYG. The entire CDR3 protein is CASRVGYGQYF.

Points on this clone: Read sequence stops 3 residues before the CDR3 end, and the germline J gene provides the missing end. The gene calls are TRBV14 and TRBJ2-1, with D uncertain. This CDR3 is built from 18 residues. Trimming left V 2 bases short and J 5 bases short, with 22 bases between. Germline CDR1 and CDR2: SGHDN and FVKESK. CDR3 region: CASSQQIRPLGLDNEQFF. The sequenced CDR3 bases are TGTGCCAGCAGCCAACAAATCCGGCCCCTGGGCCTTGACAATGAG.

Concerning this clone itself: The read falls 3 residues short of the CDR3 end, and the missing part is taken from the germline J gene. The chain is built from TRBV20-1 and TRBJ1-1; D may be TRBD1 (5 bases). V lost 0 bases and J 3 bases, leaving 11 bases between the germline ends. Germline CDR1 is DFQATT and CDR2 is SNEGSKA (reference sequence). CDR3 size: 14 residues. Incomplete CDR3 DNA: TGCAGTGCTAGAGAGGCCCAGGGATACACTGAA. It specifies CSAREAQGYTE. The full CDR3 protein is CSAREAQGYTEAFF.

About this clone: The read ends 3 residues shy of where the CDR3 ends; the end is completed using the germline J gene. The V call is TRBV30, the J call TRBJ2-3, with TRBD1 matching over 8 bases. The CDR3 is made up of 14 amino acids. In germline, CDR1 is GTSNPN, CDR2 SVGIG (reference sequence). The part of the CDR3 DNA that was read is TGTGCCTGGAGTCTTGGACAGGGTGTGGAGACG. It encodes CAWSLGQGVET. The complete CDR3 protein is CAWSLGQGVETQYF.

A word on this clone: The sequenced fragment ends 3 residues before the CDR3 boundary, so the rest is inferred from the germline J gene. This sequence joins TRBV19 and TRBJ2-4; D is ambiguous. The length of the CDR3 is 16 residues. Per the germline V gene, CDR1 is LNHDA and CDR2 is SQIVND (reference sequence). Trimming took 1 base from V and 1 from J, leaving 11 bases between them. The CDR3 loop reads CASSIGNIGAKNIQYF. CDR3 DNA (partial): TGTGCCAGTAGTATAGGTAACATCGGGGCCAAAAACATT.

Concerning this clone itself: The DNA ends 3 residues before the CDR3 does, and the rest of the CDR3 is filled in from the germline J gene. The sample has other DNA sequences that encode this CDR3 too. The V gene is TRBV19, the J gene TRBJ1-3, with a possible D match to TRBD1 (6 bases). Germline loops: CDR1 LNHDA, CDR2 SQIVND (reference sequence). This CDR3 spans 15 amino acids. V was trimmed by 9 bases and J by 4 bases, leaving 19 bases between them. The sequenced CDR3 bases are TGTGCCAGCATACCCAGGGGATTTTCCGGAAACACC. This gives the protein CASIPRGFSGNT. The full CDR3 reads CASIPRGFSGNTIYF.

Note on this clone: The read terminates 3 residues before the CDR3 end, so the remaining end is supplied by the germline J gene. The genes are TRBV20-1 and TRBJ1-1; 8 positions agree with TRBD1. The length of the CDR3 is 15 residues. Germline V gene data show CDR1 as DFQATT and CDR2 as SNEGSKA (reference sequence). CDR3 bases read: TGCAGTGCTAGACGACAGGGGAATAGGCAGGGAGAA. Translated: CSARRQGNRQGE. The entire CDR3 protein is CSARRQGNRQGEAFF.